This T cell receptor beta chain was captured in a study of shared clonotypes between healthy human individuals. Germline loops: CDR1 SQVTM, CDR2 ANQGSEA. The CDR3 contains 15 residues. V gave up 4 bases and J gave up 2 bases, with 15 bases separating them. This clone occurred a few times. Assay: immunoSEQ multiplex PCR; the TCRdb copy retains only in-frame clones and omits some. The data hold around 700,000 clones, with around three quarters observed a single time. The sample was memory CD4+ T cells sorted from blood. Regarding subset: CD45RA-negative fraction. The gene calls are TRBV29-1 and TRBJ2-1; D perhaps matches TRBD2 (5 bases). This clonotype was sampled from a young woman in good health. The DNA of the CDR3 is TGCAGCGTTGGTGAGCGAACCGGGGCCTACAATGAGCAGTTCTTC. Protein product: CSVGERTGAYNEQFF.